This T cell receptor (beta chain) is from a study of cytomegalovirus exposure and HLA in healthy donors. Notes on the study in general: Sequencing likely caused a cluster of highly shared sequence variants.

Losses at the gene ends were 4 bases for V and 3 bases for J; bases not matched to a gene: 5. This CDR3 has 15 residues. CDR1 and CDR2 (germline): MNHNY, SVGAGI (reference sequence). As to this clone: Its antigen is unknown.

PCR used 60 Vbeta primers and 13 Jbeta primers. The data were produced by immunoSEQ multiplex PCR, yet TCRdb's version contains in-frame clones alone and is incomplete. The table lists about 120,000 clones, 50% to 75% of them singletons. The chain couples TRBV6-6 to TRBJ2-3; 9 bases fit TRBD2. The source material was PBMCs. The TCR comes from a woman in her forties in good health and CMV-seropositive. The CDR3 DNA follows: TGTGCCAGCAGTTCCCTAGCGGGGCTGACAGATACGCAGTATTTT. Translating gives CASSSLAGLTDTQYF.